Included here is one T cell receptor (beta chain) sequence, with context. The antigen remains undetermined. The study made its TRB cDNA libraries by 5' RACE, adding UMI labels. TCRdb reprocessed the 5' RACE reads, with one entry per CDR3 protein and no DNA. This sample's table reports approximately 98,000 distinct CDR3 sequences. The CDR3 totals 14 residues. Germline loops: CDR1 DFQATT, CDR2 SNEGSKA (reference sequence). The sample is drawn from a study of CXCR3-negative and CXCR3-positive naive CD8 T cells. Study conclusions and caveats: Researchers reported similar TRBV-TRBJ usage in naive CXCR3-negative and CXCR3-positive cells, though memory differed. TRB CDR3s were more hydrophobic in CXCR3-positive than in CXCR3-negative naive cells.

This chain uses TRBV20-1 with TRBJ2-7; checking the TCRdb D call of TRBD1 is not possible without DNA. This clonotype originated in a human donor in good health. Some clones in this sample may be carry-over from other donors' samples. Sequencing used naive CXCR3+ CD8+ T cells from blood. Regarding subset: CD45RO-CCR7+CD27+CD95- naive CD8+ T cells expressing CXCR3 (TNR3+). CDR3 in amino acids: CSARGQGVAYEQYF.